Each of the 14 T cell receptor beta chains below was sequenced from the same sample in a study of post-analysis software for immune sequencing data. The study, taken as a whole, reports: TRBV5-6, TRBV5-1 and TRBV20-1 were among 4 or 5 TRBV segments more frequent in patients than controls.

For these receptors, no antigen is known. Carried by the TCR beta cDNA libraries were unique molecular identifiers. A single record per CDR3 protein comes from TCRdb applying MiXCR to the PCR reads. The sample consists of 600,000 to 750,000 distinct CDR3 sequences, over 45% of them appearing once. The sequenced sample consisted of blood. The receptors derive from a girl aged 2 to 9 with multiple sclerosis.

The chain has TRBV11-2 and TRBJ2-3; tentatively, D is TRBD2 (6 bases). The CDR3 has 15 amino acids. V lost 3 bases and J 4 bases, leaving 14 bases between the germline ends. The germline CDR1 and CDR2 sequences are SGHAT and FQNNGV. The CDR3: CASSLGSGPPDTQYF. The CDR3 region has the DNA TGTGCCAGCAGCTTGGGGAGCGGGCCCCCAGATACGCAGTATTTT.

This clonotype occurred once. The chain recombines TRBV2 with TRBJ2-7, with 9 bases aligning to TRBD1. Germline lookup yields CDR1 SNHLY and CDR2 FYNNEI. Trimming removed 8 bases from V and 4 bases from J; junction bases left unmatched: 6. The CDR3 spans 13 residues. The CDR3 DNA sequence: TGTGCCAGCTTGGACAGGGGACGGTACGAGCAGTACTTC. It is translated as CASLDRGRYEQYF.

At least ten counts were recorded for this clonotype. The chain uses TRBV4-1 and TRBJ2-7, with 7 bases fitting TRBD1. The CDR3 is 12 amino acids. Trimming at V came to 5 bases and at J to 4 bases, leaving 2 bases not matched to a gene. CDR1 MGHRA and CDR2 YSYEKL come from the germline V gene. CDR3 bases: TGCGCCAGCAGCGGGGACAGTTACGAGCAGTACTTC. It specifies CASSGDSYEQYF.

The CDR3 reads CSARDLNGREQYF. The CDR3 bases are TGCAGTGCTAGAGATTTGAACGGGCGGGAGCAGTACTTC. The chain recombines TRBV20-1 with TRBJ2-7; D uncertain. The CDR3 has 13 amino acids. V dropped 0 bases and J dropped 7 bases, with 13 bases sitting between them. Germline CDR1 DFQATT, CDR2 SNEGSKA (reference sequence).

Notes on this clonotype: Its ends do not fully match the called genes, so a read error is possible. The chain recombines TRBV4-1 with TRBJ2-4; D is uncertain. CDR3 length equals 12 residues. In germline, CDR1 is MGHRA, CDR2 YSYEKL. CDR3 in amino acids: CANSQEQNIQYF. CDR3 in DNA: TGCGCCAACAGCCAAGAACAAAACATTCAGTACTTC.

The chain combines TRBV12-3 or TRBV12-4 with TRBJ1-1, with TRBD1 matching 8 bases. The CDR3 sequence is 11 residues long. V shed 3 bases and J 11 bases; nucleotides not matched to a gene: 2. The CDR3 spells CASSFGDRAFF. In nucleotides, the CDR3 is TGTGCCAGCAGTTTCGGGGACAGGGCTTTCTTT.

This clonotype has only a few counts. The chain has TRBV5-1 and TRBJ2-1; the match to TRBD2 covers 11 bases. The CDR3 covers 17 residues. Per germline, CDR1 SGHRS and CDR2 YFSETQ. V trimming: 2 bases; J trimming: 4 bases; junction bases outside the gene matches: 8. In DNA, the CDR3 is TGCGCCAGCAGCTTCCTCCCACTAGCGGGAGTATACAATGAGCAGTTCTTC. Its translation: CASSFLPLAGVYNEQFF. The whole variable domain, remainder taken from reference TRBV5-1 and TRBJ2-1, is KAGVTQTPRYLIKTRGQQVTLSCSPISGHRSVSWYQQTPGQGLQFLFEYFSETQRNKGNFPGRFSGRQFSNSRSEMNVSTLELGDSALYLCASSFLPLAGVYNEQFFGPGTRLTVL.

This clonotype was picked up many times. The junction departs from the called germline gene at one end, perhaps through a read error. The rearrangement uses TRBV5-1 and TRBJ2-3, with D perhaps matching TRBD2 (5 bases). CDR3 size: 14 residues. Germline-derived CDR1 and CDR2 are SGHRS and YFSETQ. CDR3 bases: TGTGCCAGCAGCTTTGGAGGTAGCACAGATACGCAGTATTTT. Protein product: CASSFGGSTDTQYF.

The chain links TRBV13 to TRBJ1-1; the D is unclear. The CDR3 totals 12 residues. Trimming took off 5 bases at V and 6 bases at J, with 10 bases between the two ends. Germline V gives CDR1 PRHDT, CDR2 FYEKMQ (reference sequence). In nucleotides, the CDR3 is TGTGCCAGCAGCATCAGGAGGTCTGAAGCTTTCTTT. It is translated as CASSIRRSEAFF.

V usage is TRBV7-2 and J usage is TRBJ2-7; 7 bases align to TRBD2. The ends lost 5 bases at V and 2 bases at J; junction bases unmatched: 6. Germline values: CDR1 SGHTA, CDR2 FQGNSA. This CDR3 has 14 amino acids. The CDR3 region has the DNA TGTGCCAGCAGCGGTACTAGCGCGACCTACGAGCAGTACTTC. Its protein is CASSGTSATYEQYF.

This rearrangement joins TRBV29-1 to TRBJ2-5; 7 positions match TRBD1. Germline V gene data show CDR1 as SQVTM and CDR2 as ANQGSEA. CDR3 length equals 16 residues. V lost 4 bases to trimming and J lost 0 bases; unmatched junction nucleotides: 11. DNA of the CDR3: TGCAGCGTTGTGCCCCCGGGACAGCAGTACCAAGAGACCCAGTACTTC. Translating it yields CSVVPPGQQYQETQYF.

This clonotype appeared a few times. The V gene is TRBV6-5, the J gene TRBJ1-2, with no clear D. V lost 7 bases and J lost 5, with 17 bases in between. This CDR3 region has 14 residues. Per the germline V gene, CDR1 is MNHEY and CDR2 is SVGAGI. The CDR3 loop reads CASMLGPGIYGYTF. The CDR3 region has the DNA TGTGCCAGCATGTTAGGACCGGGGATTTATGGCTACACCTTC.

The V and J genes are TRBV12-3 or TRBV12-4 and TRBJ1-2; 8 bases fit TRBD1. With 5 bases clipped from V and 0 bases from J, the junction kept 2 bases outside the gene matches. This CDR3 is 14 amino acids long. CDR3 amino acids: CASSGTGTNYGYTF. The CDR3 DNA sequence: TGTGCCAGCAGTGGGACAGGCACTAACTATGGCTACACCTTC.

V usage is TRBV3-1 and J usage is TRBJ2-1; 12 nucleotides line up with TRBD2. Germline-derived CDR1 and CDR2 are LGHDT and YNNKEL (reference sequence). Trimming took 2 bases from V and 4 from J; bases not matched to a gene: 3. CDR3 length: 16 amino acids. CDR3 DNA: TGTGCCAGCAGCCAACCGGGACTAGCGGGTTACAATGAGCAGTTCTTC. Its translation: CASSQPGLAGYNEQFF.